What follows is one T cell receptor beta chain and its context. Antigen: not known. These data originate in a study of OX40 agonist ivuxolimab in advanced cancers. Study context: The eligibility criteria allowed prior anti-PD-1, anti-PD-L1 or anti-CTLA-4 therapy, and around 40% had some.

Whole-study results and caveats: At 0.1 to 3.0 mg/kg, CD4+ and CD8+ blood T cells expanded clonally by week 6.

Here immunoSEQ multiplex PCR was the method, and the copy in TCRdb shows in-frame clones only, minus some. Among more than 65,000 clones listed, around 84% were seen once. This CDR3 is built from 14 residues. CDR1 is SGHKS and CDR2 is YYEKEE in the germline V gene (reference sequence). The V and J ends lost 3 bases and 7 bases, in that order; junction bases with no gene match: 6. The rearrangement uses TRBV5-5 and TRBJ1-2; TRBD1 matches at 10 bases. The specimen comprised CD4+ or CD8+ T cells sorted from blood, sampled in a trial of the OX40 agonist ivuxolimab. The sequence came from an adult with an advanced solid tumor such as melanoma, head and neck, liver or kidney cancer. The CDR3 is CASSSGGQGFGYTF. The CDR3 DNA follows: TGTGCCAGCAGCTCGGGGGGACAGGGGTTTGGCTACACCTTC.